Sequencing of this TCR beta chain was carried out in a study of blood T cell repertoires in COVID-19. Here immunoSEQ multiplex PCR was the method, and the copy in TCRdb shows in-frame clones only, minus some. This table has around 270,000 clones, approximately 90% appearing once. Germline V gene sequence: CDR1 MNHEY, CDR2 SVGAGI. With V trimmed by 0 bases and J by 0 bases, 2 bases remained unmatched. This CDR3 has 15 residues. Comments on this clone: Other DNA sequences within the sample encode an identical CDR3.

The sequence came from a man between 25 and 39 years old with acute or convalescent COVID-19. Material: peripheral blood. V gene TRBV6-5 combines with J gene TRBJ2-7, with TRBD2 matching 7 bases. The CDR3 loop is CASSYSGGSSYEQYF. The CDR3 DNA sequence: TGTGCCAGCAGTTACTCGGGGGGGAGCTCCTACGAGCAGTACTTC.